This TCR beta chain was identified in a study of T cell changes during pregnancy in multiple sclerosis. The germline V gene has CDR1 SNHLY and CDR2 FYNNEI. The CDR3 contains 14 residues. The ends were cut back, 4 bases at V and 5 bases at J, with 14 bases in the middle. This clone has only a few counts. Some clones are missing from TCRdb's copy, which holds only in-frame ones; the method was immunoSEQ multiplex PCR. The sample consists of 49,000 or so clones, approximately 92% of them appearing once. This chain links TRBV2 with TRBJ1-2; no reliable D call. This receptor was taken from a female donor with multiple sclerosis, enrolled in a pregnancy study. The starting material was peripheral blood, obtained in the third trimester of pregnancy. The CDR3 coding sequence is TGTGCCAGCAGTGGAACGACTATTGGGTATGGCTACACCTTC. Protein: CASSGTTIGYGYTF.